The subject of this entry is one TCR beta chain. This specimen comes from a study of blood T cell repertoires in COVID-19. Across the whole study: Spain, Italy and the United States supplied samples that represented acute and convalescent COVID-19. Sample material is recorded as cDNA or gDNA derived from T cells, B-cell-depleted T cells, or PBMCs.

In the authors' workflow: Estimated nucleated cell counts came from reference gene primer amplification. Some clones are missing from TCRdb's copy, which holds only in-frame ones; the method was immunoSEQ multiplex PCR. From that table come the V and J calls and clone size; the DNA was used to work out D and trimming. The top ten clones hold roughly 19% of a sample with about 110,000 clones, roughly four fifths of them seen once. Trimming pared 7 bases from V and 4 bases from J, leaving 10 bases between. The length of the CDR3 is 12 residues. Germline CDR1 MNHEY, CDR2 SVGAGI. V usage is TRBV6-5 and J usage is TRBJ1-2; D possibly corresponds to TRBD1 (6 bases). This receptor was obtained from a man in his 70s with active or convalescent COVID-19. Sequencing was carried out using peripheral blood. CDR3 protein: CASTRQAYGYTF. CDR3 coding DNA: TGTGCCAGCACTAGACAGGCCTATGGCTACACCTTC.